This TCR beta chain originates from a study of T-cell reconstitution after alpha-beta-depleted transplantation in children. The library targeted TCRbeta and was prepared with unique molecular identifiers. TCRdb redid the calling of the PCR reads with MiXCR, one entry per CDR3 protein. The data show roughly 500,000 distinct CDR3 sequences, with around 19% seen just once and more than 2.5% held by the top ten. Germline CDR1 and CDR2: DFQATT and SNEGSKA (reference sequence). This CDR3 spans 15 amino acids. Unmatched junction bases numbered 12, after V lost 5 bases and J lost 4 bases. This TCR was sampled from a human donor who donated a stem cell graft to a child with acute lymphoblastic leukemia. The V call is TRBV20-1, the J call TRBJ2-3; 7 bases map to TRBD2. Here the sequenced sample was PBMCs from the stem cell graft donor, taken from the stem cell graft. CDR3 bases: TGCAGTGCTCCCGACGGGAGGCGGGCTGCAGATACGCAGTATTTT. Translating it yields CSAPDGRRAADTQYF.